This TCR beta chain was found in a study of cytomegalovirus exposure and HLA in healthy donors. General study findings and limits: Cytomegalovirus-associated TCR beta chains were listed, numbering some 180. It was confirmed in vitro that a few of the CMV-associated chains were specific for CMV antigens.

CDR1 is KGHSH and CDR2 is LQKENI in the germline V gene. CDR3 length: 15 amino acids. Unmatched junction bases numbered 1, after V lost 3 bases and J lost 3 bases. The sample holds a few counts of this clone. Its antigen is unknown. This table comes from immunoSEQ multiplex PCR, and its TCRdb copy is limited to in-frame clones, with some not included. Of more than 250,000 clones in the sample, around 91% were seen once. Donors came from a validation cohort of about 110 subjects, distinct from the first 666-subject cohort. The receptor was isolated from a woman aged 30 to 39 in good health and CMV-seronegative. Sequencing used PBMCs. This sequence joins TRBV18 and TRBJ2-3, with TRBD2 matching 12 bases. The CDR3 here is CASSPGTSGTDTQYF. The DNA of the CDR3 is TGTGCCAGCTCACCCGGGACTAGCGGGACAGATACGCAGTATTTT.